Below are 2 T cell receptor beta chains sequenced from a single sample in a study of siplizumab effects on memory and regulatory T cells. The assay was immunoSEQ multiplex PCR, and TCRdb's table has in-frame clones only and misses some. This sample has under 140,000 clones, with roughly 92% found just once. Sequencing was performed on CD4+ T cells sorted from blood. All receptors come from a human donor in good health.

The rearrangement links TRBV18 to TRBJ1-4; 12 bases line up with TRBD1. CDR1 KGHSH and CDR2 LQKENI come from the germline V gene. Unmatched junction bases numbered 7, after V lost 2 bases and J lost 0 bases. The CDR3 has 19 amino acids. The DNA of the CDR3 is TGTGCCAGCTCACCAAGAGCGGGACAGGGGGCGTCAACTAATGAAAAACTGTTTTTT. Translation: CASSPRAGQGASTNEKLFF.

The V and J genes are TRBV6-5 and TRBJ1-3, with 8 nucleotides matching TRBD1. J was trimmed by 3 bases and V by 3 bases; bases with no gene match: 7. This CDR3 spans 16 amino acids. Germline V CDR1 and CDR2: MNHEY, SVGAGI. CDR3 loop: CASSYGDGTGGNTIYF. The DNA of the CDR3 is TGTGCCAGCAGTTATGGGGACGGGACAGGTGGAAACACCATATATTTT.